The T cell receptor (beta chain) described here comes from a study of shared clonotypes between healthy human individuals. J was trimmed by 5 bases and V by 5 bases; bases with no gene match: 7. CDR3 length: 14 residues. Germline V CDR1 and CDR2: SQVTM, ANQGSEA. Sequenced by immunoSEQ multiplex PCR; TCRdb stores in-frame clones only, minus some. This sample has about 2.3 million clones, with over 90% found just once. Sequenced input: naive CD4+ T cells from PBMCs. Subset of the sample: CD45RA+ positively selected. This chain links TRBV29-1 with TRBJ2-3, with TRBD2 matching over 10 bases. This TCR was sampled from a man younger than 35 in good health. Some clones in this sample may be carry-over from other donors' samples. The CDR3 spells CSVPSGRGIDTQYF. CDR3 nucleotides: TGCAGCGTTCCCAGCGGGAGGGGTATAGATACGCAGTATTTT.